A selection of T cell receptor beta chains follows, all from one sample in a study of vaccination and CD4 T cells after COVID-19. A single record per CDR3 protein comes from TCRdb applying MiXCR to the PCR reads. Among just under 20,000 distinct CDR3 sequences listed, more than 55% were seen once. Their specific antigens are unknown. The sequenced sample consisted of CD4+ T cells from blood, cultured in vitro. These receptors were collected from a human donor who had recovered from COVID-19. CDR3s include the opening cysteine and the closing phenylalanine or tryptophan. The order of the fields is V gene, clone size, D gene, J gene, CDR3 DNA, CDR3 protein. D genes are given only for firm matches. Clone size appears in some rows only: once, few, many, or a class for an expanded clone.

V gene: TRBV7-2
clone size: few
D gene: .
J gene: TRBJ2-7
CDR3 DNA: TGTGCCAGCAGCTTATCTTTCGGGACCCCCGAGCAGTACTTC
CDR3 protein: CASSLSFGTPEQYF

V gene: TRBV2
clone size: .
D gene: .
J gene: TRBJ1-5
CDR3 DNA: TGTGCCAGCAGTGAATTGGGTCGTAATCAGCCCCAGCATTTT
CDR3 protein: CASSELGRNQPQHF

V gene: TRBV7-8
clone size: .
D gene: .
J gene: TRBJ2-7
CDR3 DNA: TGTGCCAGCAGCTTAGCGTACCTAAATACCGGGCCATACTTC
CDR3 protein: CASSLAYLNTGPYF

V gene: TRBV7-2
clone size: .
D gene: .
J gene: TRBJ2-6
CDR3 DNA: TGTGCCAGCAGCTCGAGAGGGAACTCTGGGGCCAACGTCCTGACTTTC
CDR3 protein: CASSSRGNSGANVLTF

V gene: TRBV27
clone size: few
D gene: .
J gene: TRBJ1-2
CDR3 DNA: TGTGCCAGCAGGCCCAAGATCGGGGACATCTATGGCTACACCTTC
CDR3 protein: CASRPKIGDIYGYTF

V gene: TRBV24-1
clone size: .
D gene: .
J gene: TRBJ2-1
CDR3 DNA: TGTGCCACCAGTGATCCCAGAGACAATGAGCAGTTCTTC
CDR3 protein: CATSDPRDNEQFF

V gene: TRBV15
clone size: .
D gene: .
J gene: TRBJ2-3
CDR3 DNA: TGTGCCACCAGCAGAGATTTAGCCGATACGCGGTATTTT
CDR3 protein: CATSRDLADTRYF

V gene: TRBV24-1
clone size: .
D gene: .
J gene: TRBJ2-1
CDR3 DNA: TGTGCCACCAGTTTGGACGGCCTGGGGGAGCAGTTCTTC
CDR3 protein: CATSLDGLGEQFF

V gene: TRBV6-1
clone size: .
D gene: TRBD1
J gene: TRBJ1-5
CDR3 DNA: TGTGCCAGCAGCTTGGGACAGGGGACCAATCAGCCCCAGCATTTT
CDR3 protein: CASSLGQGTNQPQHF

V gene: TRBV19
clone size: few
D gene: TRBD2
J gene: TRBJ2-7
CDR3 DNA: TGTGCCAGTAGTACTCCCAGCGGGAGTATCCACGAGCAGTACTTC
CDR3 protein: CASSTPSGSIHEQYF

V gene: TRBV20-1
clone size: .
D gene: .
J gene: TRBJ2-3
CDR3 DNA: TGCAGTGCCAACCAGGCTGGGACAGATACGCAGTATTTT
CDR3 protein: CSANQAGTDTQYF

V gene: TRBV2
clone size: .
D gene: TRBD1
J gene: TRBJ2-6
CDR3 DNA: TGTGCCAGCAGTTACGACAGGGGGAGGTCTGGGGCCAACGTCCTGACTTTC
CDR3 protein: CASSYDRGRSGANVLTF

V gene: TRBV7-2
clone size: .
D gene: .
J gene: TRBJ1-3
CDR3 DNA: TGTGCCAGCAGCTTAGGGTCAGGAGGGGGAAACACCATATATTTT
CDR3 protein: CASSLGSGGGNTIYF

V gene: TRBV20-1
clone size: .
D gene: TRBD1
J gene: TRBJ1-1
CDR3 DNA: TGCAGTGCGTCAACAGGGGGGACTGAAGCTTTCTTT
CDR3 protein: CSASTGGTEAFF

V gene: TRBV6-4
clone size: few
D gene: .
J gene: TRBJ2-7
CDR3 DNA: TGTGCCAGCAGTGACCTTCTGGATTGCTACGAGCAGTACTTC
CDR3 protein: CASSDLLDCYEQYF

V gene: TRBV19
clone size: .
D gene: .
J gene: TRBJ1-5
CDR3 DNA: TGTGCCAGTAGTGCGCAGGGAACCAATCAGCCCCAGCATTTT
CDR3 protein: CASSAQGTNQPQHF

V gene: TRBV20-1
clone size: .
D gene: .
J gene: TRBJ1-2
CDR3 DNA: TGCAGTGCTCCCCCCCTCCCGGGGGGGTATGGCTACACCTTC
CDR3 protein: CSAPPLPGGYGYTF

V gene: TRBV7-6
clone size: .
D gene: TRBD2
J gene: TRBJ2-3
CDR3 DNA: TGTGCCAGCAGCTTAGAAGCGGGGGGGCTCACAGATACGCAGTATTTT
CDR3 protein: CASSLEAGGLTDTQYF

V gene: TRBV27
clone size: .
D gene: TRBD2
J gene: TRBJ2-2
CDR3 DNA: TGTGCCAGCAGACGAGCGGGAGGTAGCACCGGGGAGCTGTTTTTT
CDR3 protein: CASRRAGGSTGELFF

V gene: TRBV7-2
clone size: .
D gene: .
J gene: TRBJ1-1
CDR3 DNA: TGTGCCAGCAGCCTGGACTGGGCTCGGAATGGAGGGATTACTGAAGCTTTCTTT
CDR3 protein: CASSLDWARNGGITEAFF

V gene: TRBV15
clone size: few
D gene: .
J gene: TRBJ1-1
CDR3 DNA: TGTGCCACCAGCAGAGACAGGGATTCTGAAGCTTTCTTT
CDR3 protein: CATSRDRDSEAFF

V gene: TRBV6-2/TRBV6-3
clone size: few
D gene: .
J gene: TRBJ1-1
CDR3 DNA: TGTGCCAGCCACGGCTACACTGAAGCTTTCTTT
CDR3 protein: CASHGYTEAFF

V gene: TRBV24-1
clone size: few
D gene: .
J gene: TRBJ2-1
CDR3 DNA: TGTGCCACCAGTGATCCCGGAGACAATGAGCAGTTCTTC
CDR3 protein: CATSDPGDNEQFF